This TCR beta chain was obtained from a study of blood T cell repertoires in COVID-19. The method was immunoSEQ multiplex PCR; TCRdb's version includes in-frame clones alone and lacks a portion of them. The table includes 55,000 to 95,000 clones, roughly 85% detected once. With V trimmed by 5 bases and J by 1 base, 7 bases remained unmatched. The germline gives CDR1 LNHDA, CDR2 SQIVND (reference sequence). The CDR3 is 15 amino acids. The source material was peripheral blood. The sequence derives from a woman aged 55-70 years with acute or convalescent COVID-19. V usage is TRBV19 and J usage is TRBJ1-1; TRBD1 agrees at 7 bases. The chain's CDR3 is CASSRWTGANTEAFF. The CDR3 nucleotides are TGTGCCAGTAGTCGTTGGACAGGAGCGAACACTGAAGCTTTCTTT. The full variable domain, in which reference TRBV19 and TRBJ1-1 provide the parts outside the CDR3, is DGGITQSPKYLFRKEGQNVTLSCEQNLNHDAMYWYRQDPGQGLRLIYYSQIVNDFQKGDIAEGYSVSREKKESFPLTVTSAQKNPTAFYLCASSRWTGANTEAFFGQGTRLTVV.